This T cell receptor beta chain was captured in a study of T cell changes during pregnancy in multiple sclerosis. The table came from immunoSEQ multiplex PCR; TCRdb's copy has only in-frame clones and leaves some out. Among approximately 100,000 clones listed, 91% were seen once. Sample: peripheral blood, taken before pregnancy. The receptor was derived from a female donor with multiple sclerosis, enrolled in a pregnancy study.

In DNA, the CDR3 is TGTGCCAGTAGTATTATAACTAGCGGACGCTACGAGCAGTACTTC. It translates to CASSIITSGRYEQYF. The chain couples TRBV19 to TRBJ2-7; 8 bases map to TRBD2. V lost 3 bases and J lost 3; bases outside the gene matches: 7. Germline V gene data show CDR1 as LNHDA and CDR2 as SQIVND (reference sequence). The CDR3 spans 15 residues.